This T cell receptor beta chain is drawn from a study of blood T cell repertoires in COVID-19. Germline V gives CDR1 SGHNT, CDR2 YYREEE (reference sequence). The length of the CDR3 is 15 residues. Trimming removed 2 bases from V and 0 bases from J; junction bases left unmatched: 4. The protocol was immunoSEQ multiplex PCR, while the TCRdb copy is restricted to in-frame clones and leaves out a portion. Of about 300,000 clones listed, approximately 84% are singletons. This clone was seen just once. This sequence joins TRBV5-4 and TRBJ2-7, with 8 bases matching TRBD2. The source material was peripheral blood. The receptor was isolated from a human donor with COVID-19, enrolled during active disease. The donor label of this sample is uncertain. CDR3 nucleotide sequence: TGTGCCAGCAGCTTTGAGCGGGGGAGCTCCTACGAGCAGTACTTC. Protein: CASSFERGSSYEQYF.